What follows is one T cell receptor beta chain and its context. Its matching antigen is unknown. The CDR3 sequence is 11 residues long. Germline values: CDR1 SGHRS, CDR2 YFSETQ. V was shortened by 5 bases and J by 8 bases, with 10 bases between the two germline ends. These data originate in a study of cytomegalovirus exposure and HLA in healthy donors. Study-wide points: Researchers counted approximately 160 TCR beta chains as cytomegalovirus-associated.

It was with 60 Vbeta and 13 Jbeta primers that the PCR ran. TCRdb's table, derived via immunoSEQ multiplex PCR, lists solely in-frame clones and lacks some. Of fewer than 150,000 clones in the sample, 70% to 80% were seen once. V usage is TRBV5-1 and J usage is TRBJ1-1; no reliable D call. The sample comprised PBMCs. The sequence was collected from a male donor in good health and CMV-seronegative. CDR3 DNA: TGCGCCAGCAGACAAAGTCAAGAAGCTTTCTTT. Translation gives CASRQSQEAFF.